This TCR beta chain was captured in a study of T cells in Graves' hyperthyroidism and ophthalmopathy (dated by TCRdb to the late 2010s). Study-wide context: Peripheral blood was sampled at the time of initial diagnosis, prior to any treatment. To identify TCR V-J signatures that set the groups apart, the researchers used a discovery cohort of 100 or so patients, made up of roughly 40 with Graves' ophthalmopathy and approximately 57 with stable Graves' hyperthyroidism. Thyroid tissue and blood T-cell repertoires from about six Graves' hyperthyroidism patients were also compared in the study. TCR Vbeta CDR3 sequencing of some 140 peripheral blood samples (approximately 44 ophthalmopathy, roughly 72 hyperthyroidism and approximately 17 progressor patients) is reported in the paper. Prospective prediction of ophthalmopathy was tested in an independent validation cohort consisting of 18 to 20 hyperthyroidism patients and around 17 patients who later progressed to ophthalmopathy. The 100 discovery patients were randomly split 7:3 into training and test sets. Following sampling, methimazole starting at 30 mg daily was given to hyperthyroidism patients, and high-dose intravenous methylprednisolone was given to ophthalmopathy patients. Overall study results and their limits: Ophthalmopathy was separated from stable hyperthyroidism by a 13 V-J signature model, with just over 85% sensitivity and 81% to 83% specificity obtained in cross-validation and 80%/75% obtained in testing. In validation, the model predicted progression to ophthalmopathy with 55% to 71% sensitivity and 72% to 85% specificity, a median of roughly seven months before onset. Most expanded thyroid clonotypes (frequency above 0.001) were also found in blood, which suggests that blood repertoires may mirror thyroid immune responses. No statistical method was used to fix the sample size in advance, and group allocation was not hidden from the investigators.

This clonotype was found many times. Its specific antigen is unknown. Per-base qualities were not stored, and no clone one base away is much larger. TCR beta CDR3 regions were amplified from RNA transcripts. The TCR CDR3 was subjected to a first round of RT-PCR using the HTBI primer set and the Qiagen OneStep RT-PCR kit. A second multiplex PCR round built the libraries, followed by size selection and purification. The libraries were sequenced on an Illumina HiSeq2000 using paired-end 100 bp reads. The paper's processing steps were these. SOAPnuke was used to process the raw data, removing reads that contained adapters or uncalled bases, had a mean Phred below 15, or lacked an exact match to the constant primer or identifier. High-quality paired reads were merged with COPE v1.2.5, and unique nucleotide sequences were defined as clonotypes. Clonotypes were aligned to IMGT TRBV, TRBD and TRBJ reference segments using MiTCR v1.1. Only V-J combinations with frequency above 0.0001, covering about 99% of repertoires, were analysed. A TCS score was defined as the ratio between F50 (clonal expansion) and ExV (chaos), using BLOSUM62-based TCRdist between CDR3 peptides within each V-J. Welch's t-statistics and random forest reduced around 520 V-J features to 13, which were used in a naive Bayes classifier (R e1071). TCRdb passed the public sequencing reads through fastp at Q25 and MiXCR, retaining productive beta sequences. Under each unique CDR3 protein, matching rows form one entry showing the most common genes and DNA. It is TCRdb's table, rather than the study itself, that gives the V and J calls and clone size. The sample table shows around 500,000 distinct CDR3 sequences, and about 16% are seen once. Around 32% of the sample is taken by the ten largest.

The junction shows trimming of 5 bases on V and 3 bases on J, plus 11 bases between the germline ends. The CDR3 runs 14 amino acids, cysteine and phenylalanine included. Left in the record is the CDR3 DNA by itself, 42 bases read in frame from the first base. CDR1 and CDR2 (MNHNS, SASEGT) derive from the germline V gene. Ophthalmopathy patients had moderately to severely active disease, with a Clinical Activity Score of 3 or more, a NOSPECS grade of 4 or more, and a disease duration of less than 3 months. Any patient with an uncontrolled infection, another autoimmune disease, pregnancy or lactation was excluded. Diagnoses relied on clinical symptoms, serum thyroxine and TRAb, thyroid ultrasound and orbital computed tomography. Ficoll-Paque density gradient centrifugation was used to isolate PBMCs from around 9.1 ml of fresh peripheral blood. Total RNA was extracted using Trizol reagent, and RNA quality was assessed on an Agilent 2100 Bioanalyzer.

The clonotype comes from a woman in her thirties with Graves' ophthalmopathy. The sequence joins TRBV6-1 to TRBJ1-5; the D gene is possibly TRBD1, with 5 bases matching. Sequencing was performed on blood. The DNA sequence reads TGTGCCAGCAGTTCCGACAGTAACAATCAGCCCCAGCATTTT. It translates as CASSSDSNNQPQHF.